This T cell receptor beta chain was profiled in a study of OX40 agonist ivuxolimab in advanced cancers. Overall study: Averaging about 60 years in age, with a range of 23 to 79, the cohort was approximately 84% male. A history of anti-PD-1, anti-PD-L1 or anti-CTLA-4 therapy was acceptable, and approximately 41% had some.

The germline gives CDR1 GTSNPN, CDR2 SVGIG (reference sequence). J was trimmed by 0 bases and V by 5 bases; bases with no gene match: 3. CDR3 length equals 14 residues. Measured with immunoSEQ multiplex PCR; TCRdb has only the in-frame clones, and not every one. The profile shows about 61,000 clones, more than 70% of them singletons. Autoimmune disease history or systemic immunosuppression barred patients. This clonotype was obtained from an adult with an advanced solid tumor such as melanoma, head and neck, liver or kidney cancer. The rearrangement links TRBV30 to TRBJ2-3; 9 bases map to TRBD2. The starting material was CD4+ or CD8+ T cells sorted from blood, obtained in a trial of the OX40 agonist ivuxolimab. CDR3 nucleotides: TGTGCCTGGGAGACTAGCGGAAGCACAGATACGCAGTATTTT. Translating gives CAWETSGSTDTQYF.